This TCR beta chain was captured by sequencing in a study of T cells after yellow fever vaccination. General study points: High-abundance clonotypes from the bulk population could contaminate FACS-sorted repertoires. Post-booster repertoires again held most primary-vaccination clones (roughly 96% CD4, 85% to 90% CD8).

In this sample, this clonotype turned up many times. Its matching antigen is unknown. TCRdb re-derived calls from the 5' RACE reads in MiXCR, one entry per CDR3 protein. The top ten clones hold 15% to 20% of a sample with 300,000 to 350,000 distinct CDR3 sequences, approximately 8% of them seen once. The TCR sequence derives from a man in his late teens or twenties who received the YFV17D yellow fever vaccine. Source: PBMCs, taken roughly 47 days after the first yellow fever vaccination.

The DNA for the CDR3 is TGTGCCAGCAGTCCCGGGGGCATGAACACTGAAGCTTTCTTT. The encoded protein is CASSPGGMNTEAFF. This sequence joins TRBV25-1 and TRBJ1-1; D might be TRBD1 (6 bases). Trimming took 5 bases from V and 0 from J, leaving 10 bases between them. This CDR3 is built from 14 residues. The germline V gene has CDR1 MGHDK and CDR2 SYGVNS.